Sequencing of this T cell receptor (beta chain) was carried out in a study of blood T cell repertoires in COVID-19 (dated by TCRdb to the early 2020s). About the investigation overall: The collaborator samples originated in the United States, Italy and Spain and spanned the acute and convalescent phases of COVID-19. The material from the prospective study consisted of cDNA or gDNA derived from T cells, B-cell-depleted T cells, or PBMCs. The dataset comprised deeply sampled blood TCRbeta repertoires from subjects exposed to, actively infected with, or recovered from COVID-19. The repertoires were released in a freely available public database meant as a resource for research on the immune response to SARS-CoV-2. The samples were drawn from two sources: the first 160 participants of the ongoing ImmuneRACE study, and 1,000 to 1,500 subjects contributed by 6 global collaborators. Sample metadata almost always included a de-identified subject ID, COVID-19 status, age in years and sex. Where available, HLA class I and class II types were obtained from metadata supplied by the sample provider rather than from assay-based typing. Broader findings and caveats from the paper: Clinical and demographic metadata were provided uncurated, with the amount varying by source and participant.

The immunoSEQ Assay, a bias-controlled multiplex PCR, was used to amplify TCRbeta CDR3 regions from genomic DNA. On the study's bioinformatics: Within the assay, amplification of reference gene primers was used to estimate how many nucleated cells each sample contained. To quantify the absolute abundance of each unique TCRbeta CDR3 rearrangement, sequence reads were collapsed and filtered. For each sample, productive Simpson clonality was calculated as the square root of Simpson's diversity index over productive rearrangements. What TCRdb holds here is the immuneACCESS table cut down to in-frame rearrangements. Part of the clones is not present; checked against another copy, under half of the missing clones reflect an unresolved V gene, and the others are unexplained. That table is the source of V, J and clone size, and D and trimming were worked out from the DNA. The sample profile shows 90,000 to 150,000 clones; 80% to 90% of them were found once. Approximately 30% of the sample comes from the top ten.

Whole blood was collected in K2EDTA tubes by collaborating institutions according to the institutions' own protocols. Collaborator samples were shipped for TCRbeta analysis as frozen whole blood, isolated PBMCs, or DNA extracted from either sample type. With respect to this clone: Its antigen is still unknown. The sample holds no much larger clone one base away, and base qualities are not on file.

V drops 4 bases and J drops 0 bases, leaving 13 bases in between. From its cysteine to its phenylalanine, the CDR3 spans 16 amino acids. Here the CDR3 DNA is all that survives: 48 bases in frame from base 1. From a lookup of the germline V gene, CDR1 and CDR2 are MNHNS and SASEGT. The sequence links TRBV6-1 to TRBJ1-5; perhaps TRBD1 is the D gene, with 6 bases matching. This sequence was found in a man in his 70s with active or convalescent COVID-19. The material sequenced was peripheral blood. The CDR3 region reads CASSVRGGHSNQPQHF. Read as DNA, the sequence is TGTGCCAGCAGTGTCCGTGGGGGCCATAGCAATCAGCCCCAGCATTTT.